These 29 T cell receptor beta chains originate from one sample sequenced in a study of blood T cell repertoires in COVID-19. Sequenced by immunoSEQ multiplex PCR; TCRdb stores in-frame clones only, minus some. The sample shows 300,000 to 350,000 clones, around 83% of them seen only once. Sequencing input: peripheral blood. The receptors were gathered from a young man with active or convalescent COVID-19.

This chain joins TRBV18 and TRBJ1-1; 8 bases agree with TRBD1. Germline V gene sequence: CDR1 KGHSH, CDR2 LQKENI. There are 15 residues in the CDR3. With 4 bases clipped from V and 1 base from J, the junction kept 5 bases outside the gene matches. In DNA form, the CDR3 reads TGTGCCAGCTCACAGAGGACAGGGTCGAACACTGAAGCTTTCTTT. Translation gives CASSQRTGSNTEAFF.

The rearrangement links TRBV9 to TRBJ1-3; 7 nucleotides line up with TRBD1. V gave up 4 bases and J gave up 9 bases; unmatched junction bases: 4. The CDR3 is 12 residues long. Germline loops: CDR1 SGDLS, CDR2 YYNGEE. For the CDR3, the DNA is TGTGCCAGCAGCCAGTACAGGGGCACCATATATTTT. Translated: CASSQYRGTIYF.

This sequence joins TRBV7-2 and TRBJ2-3, with TRBD2 matching 16 bases. From germline, CDR1 is SGHTA and CDR2 FQGNSA. The CDR3 extends over 17 amino acids. V lost 5 bases and J lost 4; bases outside the gene matches: 6. In nucleotides, the CDR3 is TGTGCCAGCAGCAAGACCGGGACTAGCGGGGGGGCAGATACGCAGTATTTT. This encodes CASSKTGTSGGADTQYF.

The chain is built from TRBV7-3 and TRBJ2-5; TRBD1 is a possible D gene (7 bases). Germline-derived CDR1 and CDR2 are SGHTA and FQGTGA. This CDR3 spans 15 amino acids. The V end was cut by 3 bases, the J end by 5 bases, with 16 bases between. CDR3 in DNA: TGTGCCAGCAGCTTTGGCGGGACAGACAAGGAGACCCAGTACTTC. This sequence encodes CASSFGGTDKETQYF.

The chain employs TRBV7-2 and TRBJ1-5; 9 bases align to TRBD1. Looked up from germline, CDR1 is SGHTA and CDR2 is FQGNSA. Trimming took 2 bases from V and 7 from J; bases not matched to a gene: 9. The CDR3 sequence is 16 residues long. The CDR3 here is CASSLNVRTGAQPQHF. CDR3 nucleotides: TGTGCCAGCAGCTTAAACGTAAGGACAGGGGCGCAGCCCCAGCATTTT.

The chain joins TRBV11-2 to TRBJ2-7, with 13 bases that match TRBD2. Germline V gene data show CDR1 as SGHAT and CDR2 as FQNNGV. J lost 6 bases, V lost 1 base, and 9 bases had no gene match. The CDR3 covers 17 residues. CDR3 coding DNA: TGTGCCAGCAGCTTAGCGCCACTAGCGGGAGGGCCCATCGAGCAGTACTTC. Translation: CASSLAPLAGGPIEQYF.

The gene calls are TRBV3-1 (or the pseudogene TRBV3-2) and TRBJ2-7; 11 bases fit TRBD1. V was clipped by 3 bases and J by 7 bases; unmatched bases: 8. CDR3 length: 15 amino acids. Germline V gives CDR1 LGHDT, CDR2 YNNKEL (reference sequence). DNA of the CDR3: TGTGCCAGCAGCCATACCGGACAGGGGGCGGAAGAGCAGTACTTC. This gives the protein CASSHTGQGAEEQYF.

The V and J genes are TRBV18 and TRBJ1-5; no definite D call. The V and J ends lost 1 base and 0 bases respectively, with 13 bases between them. There are 17 residues in the CDR3. CDR1 KGHSH and CDR2 LQKENI come from the germline V gene. The DNA of the CDR3 is TGTGCCAGCTCACCACTCCGGTTGGAGTATAGCAATCAGCCCCAGCATTTT. It codes for CASSPLRLEYSNQPQHF.

This chain links TRBV7-9 with TRBJ2-2; a possible D gene is TRBD2 (6 bases). The CDR3 spans 17 residues. Trimming removed 1 base from V and 5 bases from J, with 17 bases in between. CDR1 and CDR2 (germline): SEHNR, FQNEAQ (reference sequence). CDR3 DNA sequence: TGTGCCAGCAGCTTAGAAACGGGACGGGGAGGTACCGGGGAGCTGTTTTTT. This translates into CASSLETGRGGTGELFF.

V and J are TRBV3-1 (or the pseudogene TRBV3-2) and TRBJ1-1; D unclear. The CDR3 covers 13 residues. Germline loops: CDR1 LGHDT, CDR2 YNNKEL (reference sequence). V was cut by 0 bases and J by 3 bases, with 5 bases left in between. The CDR3 sequence: CASSQDPYTEAFF. The CDR3, as DNA: TGTGCCAGCAGCCAAGATCCCTACACTGAAGCTTTCTTT.

The chain couples TRBV11-3 to TRBJ2-1, with D tentatively TRBD1 (6 bases). CDR3 size: 13 residues. V was clipped by 3 bases and J by 7 bases, with 10 bases between them. Per the germline V gene, CDR1 is SGHNT and CDR2 is YENEEA. As DNA, the CDR3 is TGTGCCAGCAGCTTGCTGAGGGGGAATGAGCAGTTCTTC. Its translation: CASSLLRGNEQFF.

This chain uses TRBV7-2 with TRBJ2-1; 7 bases map to TRBD1. Losses at the gene ends were 1 base for V and 5 bases for J; bases not matched to a gene: 5. This CDR3 contains 15 residues. Per the germline V gene, CDR1 is SGHTA and CDR2 is FQGNSA. CDR3 loop: CASSLEGTDNNEQFF. The CDR3 nucleotides read TGTGCCAGCAGCTTAGAAGGGACAGATAACAATGAGCAGTTCTTC.

The rearrangement links TRBV10-2 to TRBJ2-3; 11 bases are a match to TRBD2. This CDR3 is built from 13 residues. After removal of 6 bases from V and 5 bases from J, the junction contained 1 base not matched to a gene. Germline V gene lookup returns CDR1 WSHSY and CDR2 SAAADI. The DNA of the CDR3 is TGCGCCAGCAGACTAGCGGGGGTAGATACGCAGTATTTT. Protein: CASRLAGVDTQYF.

V usage is TRBV7-9 and J usage is TRBJ2-6, with D unclear. Germline CDR1 and CDR2: SEHNR and FQNEAQ (reference sequence). The CDR3 contains 15 residues. The V and J ends lost 1 base and 0 bases respectively, with 4 bases between them. The DNA of the CDR3 is TGTGCCAGCAGCTTAGTCCGCTCTGGGGCCAACGTCCTGACTTTC. It codes for CASSLVRSGANVLTF.

This chain connects TRBV5-8 to TRBJ1-1; tentatively, D is TRBD1 (6 bases). Germline CDR1 SGHTS, CDR2 YDEGEE. The CDR3 runs 13 residues. Trimming took 4 bases from V and 1 from J, leaving 8 bases between them. CDR3 sequence reads: CASSRTANTEAFF. CDR3 sequence (DNA): TGTGCCAGCAGCCGGACAGCGAACACTGAAGCTTTCTTT.

V usage is TRBV2 and J usage is TRBJ2-1, with D maybe TRBD1 (6 bases). Germline V gives CDR1 SNHLY, CDR2 FYNNEI. The CDR3 covers 15 residues. Deletions cut 3 bases from V and 5 bases from J, with 14 bases between. The CDR3, as DNA: TGTGCCAGCAGTGAGGAAGGGGGTTATGACAATGAGCAGTTCTTC. The encoded protein is CASSEEGGYDNEQFF.

The chain recombines TRBV2 with TRBJ2-5; TRBD2 might be the D (6 bases). The CDR3 is 14 residues long. In germline, CDR1 is SNHLY, CDR2 FYNNEI. Trimming stripped 8 bases from V and 5 bases from J, with 18 bases between. The CDR3 DNA sequence: TGTGCCAGCCTTAGGCGACACGGGGGTGAGACCCAGTACTTC. It yields the protein CASLRRHGGETQYF.

V usage is TRBV7-2 and J usage is TRBJ1-4; TRBD1 is a possible D gene (6 bases). The CDR3 sequence is 14 residues long. V dropped 3 bases and J dropped 5 bases, with 10 bases sitting between them. Germline assignment: CDR1 SGHTA and CDR2 FQGNSA. CDR3 amino acids: CASSLNGQNEKLFF. CDR3 DNA: TGTGCCAGCAGCTTGAATGGACAGAATGAAAAACTGTTTTTT.

The chain employs TRBV3-1 (or the pseudogene TRBV3-2) and TRBJ2-7; TRBD2 might be the D (5 bases). Trimming took off 3 bases at V and 3 bases at J, with 15 bases between the two ends. The length of the CDR3 is 15 residues. Germline V lookup: CDR1 LGHDT, CDR2 YNNKEL (reference sequence). CDR3 sequence reads: CASSQTFEGYYEQYF. CDR3 DNA: TGTGCCAGCAGCCAGACGTTCGAGGGTTACTACGAGCAGTACTTC.

This clone has just one count. V usage is TRBV6-5 and J usage is TRBJ2-7, with 10 bases aligning to TRBD2. J gave up 4 bases and V 6 bases, and 3 bases lay outside the gene matches. The germline CDR1 and CDR2 sequences are MNHEY and SVGAGI. The CDR3 has 13 amino acids. CDR3 sequence: CASSSSGGYEQYF. DNA of the CDR3: TGTGCCAGCAGCTCTAGCGGGGGATACGAGCAGTACTTC.

CDR3 DNA sequence: TGTGCCACTCGAGAAGGGGGAACAACCGGGGAGCTGTTTTTT. The encoded protein is CATREGGTTGELFF. The J gene is TRBJ2-2, the V gene TRBV7-3, with D perhaps matching TRBD1 (6 bases). The CDR3 has 14 amino acids. The germline V gene encodes CDR1 SGHTA and CDR2 FQGTGA. V was cut by 10 bases and J by 5 bases, with 17 bases left in between.

J is TRBJ2-3 and V is TRBV5-1; the D gene is possibly TRBD2 (6 bases). In germline, CDR1 is SGHRS, CDR2 YFSETQ. The V end lost 6 bases, the J end lost 2 bases, and 13 bases lay between the germline ends. The length of the CDR3 is 14 residues. CDR3 DNA sequence: TGCGCCAGCAACCCCGGCGGGGCCACAGATACGCAGTATTTT. Translating gives CASNPGGATDTQYF.

V and J are TRBV5-1 and TRBJ2-1; 8 bases agree with TRBD1. Germline trimming cut 2 bases from V and 3 bases from J; bases unmatched to any gene: 7. The CDR3 runs to 16 residues. Germline loops: CDR1 SGHRS, CDR2 YFSETQ. The CDR3: CASSFRQGSDYNEQFF. DNA for the CDR3: TGCGCCAGCAGCTTTCGACAGGGGAGCGACTACAATGAGCAGTTCTTC.

Here the CDR3 reads CASAHPGQGHYGYTF. The CDR3 DNA follows: TGCGCCAGCGCCCACCCGGGACAGGGCCACTATGGCTACACCTTC. The genes are TRBV5-1 and TRBJ1-2; 9 bases line up with TRBD1. The V gene's germline CDR1 is SGHRS and CDR2 YFSETQ. The CDR3 extends over 15 amino acids. V was clipped by 7 bases and J by 3 bases; unmatched bases: 10. The full variable domain, completed using reference TRBV5-1 and TRBJ1-2, is KAGVTQTPRYLIKTRGQQVTLSCSPISGHRSVSWYQQTPGQGLQFLFEYFSETQRNKGNFPGRFSGRQFSNSRSEMNVSTLELGDSALYLCASAHPGQGHYGYTFGSGTRLTVV.

The CDR3 DNA reads as TGTGCCAGCGCGGGAGGGGCAAATTACGAGCAGTACTTC. Translation gives CASAGGANYEQYF. J is TRBJ2-7 and V is TRBV9; 9 positions match TRBD2. There are 13 residues in the CDR3. The V gene's germline CDR1 is SGDLS and CDR2 YYNGEE. V dropped 7 bases and J dropped 4; count of bases not matched to a gene: 6.

J is TRBJ2-4 and V is TRBV2; possibly TRBD1 for D (5 bases). V gave up 6 bases and J gave up 0 bases, with 9 bases separating them. The V gene's germline CDR1 is SNHLY and CDR2 FYNNEI. The CDR3 runs to 14 residues. The CDR3 DNA reads as TGTGCCAGCAGATTGACAGTAGCCAAAAACATTCAGTACTTC. Translation: CASRLTVAKNIQYF.

This clone is a singleton in its sample. V and J are TRBV12-3 or TRBV12-4 and TRBJ2-7; 8 positions agree with TRBD1. V shed 8 bases and J 5 bases; nucleotides not matched to a gene: 8. The CDR3 length is 13 residues. The CDR3 DNA sequence: TGTGCCAGCCCGGACAGGGTCCACCACGAGCAGTACTTC. Its translation is CASPDRVHHEQYF.

The CDR3 is CASSLSGRQETQYF. For the CDR3, the DNA is TGTGCCAGCAGCCTTAGCGGCAGACAAGAGACCCAGTACTTC. The genes are TRBV11-1 and TRBJ2-5, with D possibly TRBD2 on 6 matching bases. V lost 5 bases, J lost 2 bases, and 12 bases lay in between. The CDR3 is made up of 14 amino acids. Germline V gene data show CDR1 as SGHAT and CDR2 as FQDESV (reference sequence).

The V and J genes are TRBV29-1 and TRBJ1-5; TRBD1 agrees at 7 bases. The V gene end was trimmed by 7 bases and the J gene end by 0 bases; junction bases not matched to a gene: 3. Germline lookup yields CDR1 SQVTM and CDR2 ANQGSEA. There are 13 residues in the CDR3. The CDR3 here is CSADRDSNQPQHF. The CDR3 DNA reads as TGCAGCGCCGACAGGGATAGCAATCAGCCCCAGCATTTT.